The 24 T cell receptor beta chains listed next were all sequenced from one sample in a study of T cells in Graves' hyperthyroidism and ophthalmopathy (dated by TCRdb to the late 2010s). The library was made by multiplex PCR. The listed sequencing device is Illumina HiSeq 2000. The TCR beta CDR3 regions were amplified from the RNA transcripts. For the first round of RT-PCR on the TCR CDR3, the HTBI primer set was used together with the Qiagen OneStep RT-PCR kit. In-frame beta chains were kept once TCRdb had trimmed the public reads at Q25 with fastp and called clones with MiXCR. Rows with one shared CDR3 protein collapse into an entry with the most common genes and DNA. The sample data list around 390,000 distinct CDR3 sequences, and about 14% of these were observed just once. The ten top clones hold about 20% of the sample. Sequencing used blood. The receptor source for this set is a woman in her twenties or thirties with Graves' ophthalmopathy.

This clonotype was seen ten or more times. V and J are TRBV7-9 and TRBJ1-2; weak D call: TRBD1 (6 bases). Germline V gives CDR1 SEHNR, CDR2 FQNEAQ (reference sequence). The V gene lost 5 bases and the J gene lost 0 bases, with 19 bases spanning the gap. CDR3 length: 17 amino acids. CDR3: CASSTGQPARPNYGYTF. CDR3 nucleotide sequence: TGTGCCAGCAGCACGGGACAACCCGCGCGACCTAACTATGGCTACACCTTC.

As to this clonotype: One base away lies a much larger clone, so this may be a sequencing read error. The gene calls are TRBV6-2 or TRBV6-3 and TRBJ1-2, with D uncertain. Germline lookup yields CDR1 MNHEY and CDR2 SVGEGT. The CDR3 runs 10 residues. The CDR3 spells CASKRDGHTF. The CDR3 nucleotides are TGTGCCAGCAAAAGGGATGGCCACACCTTC.

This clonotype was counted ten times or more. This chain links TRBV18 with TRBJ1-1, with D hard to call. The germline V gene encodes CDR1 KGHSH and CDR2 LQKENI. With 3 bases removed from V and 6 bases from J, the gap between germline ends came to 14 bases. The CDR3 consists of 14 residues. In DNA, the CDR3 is TGTGCCAGCTCACCTAACGACTGGAGCGCTGAAGCTTTCTTT. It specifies CASSPNDWSAEAFF.

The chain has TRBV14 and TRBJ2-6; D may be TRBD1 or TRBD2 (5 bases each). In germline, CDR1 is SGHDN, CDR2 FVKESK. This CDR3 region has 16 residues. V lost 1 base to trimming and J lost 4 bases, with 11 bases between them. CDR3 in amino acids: CASSQVVGRGANVLTF. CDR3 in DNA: TGTGCCAGCAGCCAAGTCGTGGGACGGGGGGCCAACGTCCTGACTTTC.

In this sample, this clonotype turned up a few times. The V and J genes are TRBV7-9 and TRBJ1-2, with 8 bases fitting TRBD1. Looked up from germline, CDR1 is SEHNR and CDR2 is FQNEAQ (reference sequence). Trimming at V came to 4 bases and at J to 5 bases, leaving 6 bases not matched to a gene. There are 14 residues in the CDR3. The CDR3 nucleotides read TGTGCCAGCAGCTCAGACAGGGGAGGGTATGGCTACACCTTC. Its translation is CASSSDRGGYGYTF.

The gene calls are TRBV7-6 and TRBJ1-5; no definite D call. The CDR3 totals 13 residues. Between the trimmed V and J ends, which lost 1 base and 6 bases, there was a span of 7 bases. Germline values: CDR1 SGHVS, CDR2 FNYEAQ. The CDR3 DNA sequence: TGTGCCAGCAGCTTAGGAGCGGGTCAGCCCCAGCATTTT. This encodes CASSLGAGQPQHF.

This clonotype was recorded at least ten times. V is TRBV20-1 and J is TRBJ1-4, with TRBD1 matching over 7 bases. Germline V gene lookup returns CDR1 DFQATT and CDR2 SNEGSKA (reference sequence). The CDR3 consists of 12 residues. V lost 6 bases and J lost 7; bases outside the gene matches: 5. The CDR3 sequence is CSARGDSEKLFF. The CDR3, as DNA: TGCAGTGCCAGGGGGGATTCTGAAAAACTGTTTTTT.

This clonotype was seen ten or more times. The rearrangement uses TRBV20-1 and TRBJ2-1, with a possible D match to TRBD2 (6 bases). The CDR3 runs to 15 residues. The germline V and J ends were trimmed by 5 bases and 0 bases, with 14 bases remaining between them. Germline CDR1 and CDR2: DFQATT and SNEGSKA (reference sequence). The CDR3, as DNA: TGCAGTGCTGGGGGGACGGTGAGCTCCTACAATGAGCAGTTCTTC. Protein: CSAGGTVSSYNEQFF.

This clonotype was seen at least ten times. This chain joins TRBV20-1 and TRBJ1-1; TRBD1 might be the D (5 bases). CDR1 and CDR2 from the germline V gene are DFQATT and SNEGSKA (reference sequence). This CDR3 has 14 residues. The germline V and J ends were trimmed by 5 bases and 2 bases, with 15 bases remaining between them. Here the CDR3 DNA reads TGCAGTGCTCCGCGGGGCAGAACAAACACTGAAGCTTTCTTT. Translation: CSAPRGRTNTEAFF.

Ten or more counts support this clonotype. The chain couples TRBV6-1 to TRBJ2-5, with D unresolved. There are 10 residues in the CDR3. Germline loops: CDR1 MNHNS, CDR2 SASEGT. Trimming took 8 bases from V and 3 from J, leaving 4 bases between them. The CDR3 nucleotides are TGTGCCAGCGACGAAGAGACCCAGTACTTC. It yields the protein CASDEETQYF.

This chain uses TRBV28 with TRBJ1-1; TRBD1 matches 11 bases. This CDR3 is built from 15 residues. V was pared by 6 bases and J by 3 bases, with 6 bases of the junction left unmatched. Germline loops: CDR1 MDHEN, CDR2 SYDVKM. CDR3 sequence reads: CASSRTGGSYTEAFF. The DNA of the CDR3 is TGTGCCAGCAGCCGGACAGGGGGCTCTTACACTGAAGCTTTCTTT.

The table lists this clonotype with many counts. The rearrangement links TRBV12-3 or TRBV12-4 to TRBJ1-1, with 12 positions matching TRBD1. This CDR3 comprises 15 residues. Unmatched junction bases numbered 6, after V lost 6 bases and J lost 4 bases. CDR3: CASRSGTGGFTEAFF. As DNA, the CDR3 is TGTGCCAGCAGGTCCGGGACAGGGGGCTTCACTGAAGCTTTCTTT.

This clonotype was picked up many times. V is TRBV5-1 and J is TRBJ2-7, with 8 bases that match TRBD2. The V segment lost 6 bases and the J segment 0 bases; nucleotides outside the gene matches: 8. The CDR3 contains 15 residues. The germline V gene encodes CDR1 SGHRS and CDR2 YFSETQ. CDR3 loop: CASTLYGGASYEQYF. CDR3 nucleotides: TGCGCCAGCACCCTGTACGGGGGGGCCTCCTACGAGCAGTACTTC. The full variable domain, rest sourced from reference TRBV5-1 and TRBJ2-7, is KAGVTQTPRYLIKTRGQQVTLSCSPISGHRSVSWYQQTPGQGLQFLFEYFSETQRNKGNFPGRFSGRQFSNSRSEMNVSTLELGDSALYLCASTLYGGASYEQYFGPGTRLTVT.

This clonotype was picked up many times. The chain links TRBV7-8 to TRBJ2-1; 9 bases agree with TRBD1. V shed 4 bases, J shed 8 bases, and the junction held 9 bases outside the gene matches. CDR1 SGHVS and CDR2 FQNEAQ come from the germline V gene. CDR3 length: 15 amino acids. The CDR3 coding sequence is TGTGCCAGCAGCTACCGGGACAGGGTTGGCCATGAGCAGTTCTTC. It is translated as CASSYRDRVGHEQFF.

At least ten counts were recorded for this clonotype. CDR3 region: CASSLGGRGITEAFF. CDR3 coding DNA: TGCGCCAGCAGCTTGGGCGGGAGAGGTATCACTGAAGCTTTCTTT. The chain is built from TRBV5-1 and TRBJ1-1; no reliable D call. The CDR3 runs 15 residues. Deletions cut 0 bases from V and 4 bases from J, with 13 bases between. Per the germline V gene, CDR1 is SGHRS and CDR2 is YFSETQ. Supplemented by reference TRBV5-1 and TRBJ1-1, the full variable domain reads KAGVTQTPRYLIKTRGQQVTLSCSPISGHRSVSWYQQTPGQGLQFLFEYFSETQRNKGNFPGRFSGRQFSNSRSEMNVSTLELGDSALYLCASSLGGRGITEAFFGQGTRLTVV.

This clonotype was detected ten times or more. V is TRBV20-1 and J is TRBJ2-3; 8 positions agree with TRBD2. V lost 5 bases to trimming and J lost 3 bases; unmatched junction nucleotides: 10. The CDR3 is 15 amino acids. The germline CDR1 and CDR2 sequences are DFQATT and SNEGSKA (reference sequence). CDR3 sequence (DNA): TGCAGTGCTGGATGGGGCGGGGGGACGACAGATACGCAGTATTTT. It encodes CSAGWGGGTTDTQYF.

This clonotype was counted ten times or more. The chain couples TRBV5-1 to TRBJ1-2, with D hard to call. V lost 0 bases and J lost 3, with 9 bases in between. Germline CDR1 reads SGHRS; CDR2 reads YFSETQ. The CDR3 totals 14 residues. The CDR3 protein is CASSLAVADYGYTF. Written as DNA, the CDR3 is TGCGCCAGCAGCTTGGCCGTTGCAGACTATGGCTACACCTTC.

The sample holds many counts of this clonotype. The CDR3 loop is CSAFRPSAWDYTF. CDR3 bases: TGCAGTGCTTTTCGACCGTCAGCCTGGGACTACACCTTC. V usage is TRBV20-1 and J usage is TRBJ1-2; D unresolved. Trimming stripped 5 bases from V and 10 bases from J, with 20 bases between. The CDR3 length is 13 residues. Germline V gene sequence: CDR1 DFQATT, CDR2 SNEGSKA (reference sequence).

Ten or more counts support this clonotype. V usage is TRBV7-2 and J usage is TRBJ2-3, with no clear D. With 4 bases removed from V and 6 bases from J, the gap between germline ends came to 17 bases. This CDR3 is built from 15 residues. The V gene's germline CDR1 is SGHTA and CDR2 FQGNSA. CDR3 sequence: CASSWTGFSADTQYF. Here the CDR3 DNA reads TGTGCCAGCAGCTGGACCGGATTCTCGGCGGATACGCAGTATTTT.

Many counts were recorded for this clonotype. The CDR3: CASKFPNQPQHF. In nucleotides, the CDR3 is TGTGCCAGCAAATTCCCTAATCAGCCCCAGCATTTT. The chain is built from TRBV28 and TRBJ1-5; D call uncertain. The V end lost 7 bases, the J end lost 4 bases, and 8 bases lay between the germline ends. CDR3 length: 12 amino acids. Germline assignment: CDR1 MDHEN and CDR2 SYDVKM.

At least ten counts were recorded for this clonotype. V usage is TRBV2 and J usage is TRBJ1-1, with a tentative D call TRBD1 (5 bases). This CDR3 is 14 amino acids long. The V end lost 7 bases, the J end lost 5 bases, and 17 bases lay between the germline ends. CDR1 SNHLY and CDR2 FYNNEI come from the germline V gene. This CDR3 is CASTVRGKGTEAFF. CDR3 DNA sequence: TGTGCCAGCACGGTCCGGGGGAAGGGAACTGAAGCTTTCTTT.

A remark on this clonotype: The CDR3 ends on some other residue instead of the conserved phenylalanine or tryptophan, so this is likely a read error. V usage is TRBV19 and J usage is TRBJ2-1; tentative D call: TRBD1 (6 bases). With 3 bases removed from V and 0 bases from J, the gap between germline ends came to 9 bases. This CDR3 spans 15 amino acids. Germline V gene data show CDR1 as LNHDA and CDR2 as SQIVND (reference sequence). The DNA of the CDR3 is TGTGCCAGTAGTATGAGGGGGAGCTCCTACAATGAGCAGTTCTCC. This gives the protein CASSMRGSSYNEQFS.

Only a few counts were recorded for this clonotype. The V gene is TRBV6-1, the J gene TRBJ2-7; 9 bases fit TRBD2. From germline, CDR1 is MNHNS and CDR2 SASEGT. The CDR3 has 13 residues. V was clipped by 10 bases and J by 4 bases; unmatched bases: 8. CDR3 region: CATQPLAGYEQYF. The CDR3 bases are TGTGCCACCCAACCTCTAGCGGGGTACGAGCAGTACTTC.

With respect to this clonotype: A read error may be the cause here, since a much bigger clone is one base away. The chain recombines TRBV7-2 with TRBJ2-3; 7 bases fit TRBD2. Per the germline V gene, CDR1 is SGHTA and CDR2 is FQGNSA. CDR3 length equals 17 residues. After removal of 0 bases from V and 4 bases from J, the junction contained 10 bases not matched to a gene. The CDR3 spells CASSLAAGPGGSDTQYF. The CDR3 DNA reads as TGTGCCAGCAGCTTAGCGGCGGGTCCCGGGGGGTCAGATACGCAGTATTTT.